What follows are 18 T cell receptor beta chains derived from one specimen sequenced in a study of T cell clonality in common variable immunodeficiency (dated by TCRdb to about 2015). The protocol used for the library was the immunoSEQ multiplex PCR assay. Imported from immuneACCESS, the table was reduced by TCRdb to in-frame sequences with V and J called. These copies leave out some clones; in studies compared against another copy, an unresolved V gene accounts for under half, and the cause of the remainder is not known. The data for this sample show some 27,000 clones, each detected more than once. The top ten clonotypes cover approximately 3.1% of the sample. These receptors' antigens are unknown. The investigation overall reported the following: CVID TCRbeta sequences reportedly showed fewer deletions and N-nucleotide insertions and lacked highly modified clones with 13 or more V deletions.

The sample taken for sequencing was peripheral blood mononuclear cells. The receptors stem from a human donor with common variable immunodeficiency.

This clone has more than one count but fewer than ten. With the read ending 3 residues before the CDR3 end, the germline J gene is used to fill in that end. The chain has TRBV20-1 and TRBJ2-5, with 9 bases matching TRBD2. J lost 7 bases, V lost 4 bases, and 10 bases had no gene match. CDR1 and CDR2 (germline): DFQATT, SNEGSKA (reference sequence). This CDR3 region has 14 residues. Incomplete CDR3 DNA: TGCAGTGCTACGGCTAGCGGGGAGAGGGGGACC. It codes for CSATASGERGT. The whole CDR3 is CSATASGERGTQYF.

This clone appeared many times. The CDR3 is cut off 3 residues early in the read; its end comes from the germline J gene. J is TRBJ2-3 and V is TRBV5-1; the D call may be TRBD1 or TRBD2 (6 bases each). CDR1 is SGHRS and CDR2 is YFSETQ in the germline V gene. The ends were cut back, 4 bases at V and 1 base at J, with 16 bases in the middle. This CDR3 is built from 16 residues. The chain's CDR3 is CASSRGTPGGTDTQYF. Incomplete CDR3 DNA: TGCGCCAGCAGCCGCGGGACACCCGGAGGCACAGATACG. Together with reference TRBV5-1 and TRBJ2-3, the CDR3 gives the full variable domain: KAGVTQTPRYLIKTRGQQVTLSCSPISGHRSVSWYQQTPGQGLQFLFEYFSETQRNKGNFPGRFSGRQFSNSRSEMNVSTLELGDSALYLCASSRGTPGGTDTQYFGPGTRLTVL.

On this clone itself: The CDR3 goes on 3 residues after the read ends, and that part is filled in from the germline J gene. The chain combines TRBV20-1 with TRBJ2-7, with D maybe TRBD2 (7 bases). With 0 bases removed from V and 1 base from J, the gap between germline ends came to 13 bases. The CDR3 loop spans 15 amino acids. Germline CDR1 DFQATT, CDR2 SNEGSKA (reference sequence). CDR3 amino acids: CSARDWGGLSYEQYF. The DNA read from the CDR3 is TGCAGTGCTAGAGATTGGGGGGGCCTATCCTACGAG.

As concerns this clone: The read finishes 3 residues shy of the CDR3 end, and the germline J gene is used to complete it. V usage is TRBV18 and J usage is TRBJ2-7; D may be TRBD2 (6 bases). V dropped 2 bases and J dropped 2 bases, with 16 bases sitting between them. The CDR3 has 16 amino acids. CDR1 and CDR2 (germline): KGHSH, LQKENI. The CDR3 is CASSPLGTSGPYEQYF. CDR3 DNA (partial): TGTGCCAGCTCACCATTAGGGACCAGCGGGCCCTACGAG.

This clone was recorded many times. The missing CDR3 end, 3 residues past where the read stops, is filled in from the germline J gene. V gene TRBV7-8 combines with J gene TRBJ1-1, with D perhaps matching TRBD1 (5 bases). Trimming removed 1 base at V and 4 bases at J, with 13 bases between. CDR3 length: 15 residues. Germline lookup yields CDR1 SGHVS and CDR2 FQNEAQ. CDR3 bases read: TGTGCCAGCAGCTTAGAAGTCCAGGGCAGCACTGAA. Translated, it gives CASSLEVQGSTE. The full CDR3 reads CASSLEVQGSTEAFF.

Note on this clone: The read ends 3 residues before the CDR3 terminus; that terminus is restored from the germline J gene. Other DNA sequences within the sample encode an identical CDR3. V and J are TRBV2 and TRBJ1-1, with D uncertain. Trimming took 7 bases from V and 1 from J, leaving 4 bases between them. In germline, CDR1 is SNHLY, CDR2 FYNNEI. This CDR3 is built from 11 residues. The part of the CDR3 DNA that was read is TGTGCCAGCATCAGGAACACTGAA. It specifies CASIRNTE. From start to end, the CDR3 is CASIRNTEAFF.

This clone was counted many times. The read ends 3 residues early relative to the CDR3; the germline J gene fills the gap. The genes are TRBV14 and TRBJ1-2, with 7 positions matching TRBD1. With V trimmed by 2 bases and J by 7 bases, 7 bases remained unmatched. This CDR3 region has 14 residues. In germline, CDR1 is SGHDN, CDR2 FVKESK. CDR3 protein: CASSQFQGGGGYTF. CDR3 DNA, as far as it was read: TGTGCCAGCAGCCAATTCCAGGGGGGCGGTGGC.

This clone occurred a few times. The CDR3: CASSPRENTEAFF. The covered CDR3 bases are TGTGCCAGCTCACCCAGGGAGAACACTGAA. The J gene is TRBJ1-1, the V gene TRBV18, with D perhaps matching TRBD1 (5 bases). The CDR3 end lies 3 residues beyond the end of the read and is filled in from the germline J gene. V dropped 3 bases and J dropped 1 base, with 6 bases sitting between them. Germline V CDR1 and CDR2: KGHSH, LQKENI. This CDR3 contains 13 residues.

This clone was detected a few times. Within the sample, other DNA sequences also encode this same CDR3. CDR3 DNA (partial): TGTGCCAGCAGCTTGCGGGGTCGGCAGCCC. It encodes CASSLRGRQP. In full, the CDR3 is CASSLRGRQPQHF. The chain is built from TRBV5-6 and TRBJ1-5; D remains ambiguous. The CDR3 end is not reached by the read, which stops 3 residues before it; the germline J gene fills it in. Trimming shortened V by 1 base and J by 7 bases, and 9 bases separated the two germline ends. The CDR3 is 13 amino acids. CDR1 SGHDT and CDR2 YYEEEE come from the germline V gene.

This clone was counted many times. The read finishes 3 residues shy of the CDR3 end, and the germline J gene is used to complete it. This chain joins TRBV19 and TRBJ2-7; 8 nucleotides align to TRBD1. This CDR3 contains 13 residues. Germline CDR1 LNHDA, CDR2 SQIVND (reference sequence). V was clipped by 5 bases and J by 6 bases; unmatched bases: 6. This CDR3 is CASSGQGHREQYF. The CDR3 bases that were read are TGTGCCAGTAGTGGACAGGGACATCGCGAG. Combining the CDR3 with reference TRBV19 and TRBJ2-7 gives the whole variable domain DGGITQSPKYLFRKEGQNVTLSCEQNLNHDAMYWYRQDPGQGLRLIYYSQIVNDFQKGDIAEGYSVSREKKESFPLTVTSAQKNPTAFYLCASSGQGHREQYFGPGTRLTVT.

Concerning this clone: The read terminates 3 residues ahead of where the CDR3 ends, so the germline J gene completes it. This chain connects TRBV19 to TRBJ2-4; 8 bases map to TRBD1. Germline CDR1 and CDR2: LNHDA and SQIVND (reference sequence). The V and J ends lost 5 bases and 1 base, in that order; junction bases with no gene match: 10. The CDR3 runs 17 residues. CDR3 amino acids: CASSLSLTGGAKNIQYF. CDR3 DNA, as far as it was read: TGTGCCAGTAGTCTCTCTCTTACAGGGGGGGCCAAAAACATT.

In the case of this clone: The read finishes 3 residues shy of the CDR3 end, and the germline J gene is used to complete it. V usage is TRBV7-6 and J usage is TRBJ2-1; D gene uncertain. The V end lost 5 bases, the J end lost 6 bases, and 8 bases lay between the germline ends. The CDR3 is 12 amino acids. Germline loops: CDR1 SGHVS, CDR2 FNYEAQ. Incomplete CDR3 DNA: TGTGCCAGCAGCCGGGTGGGCAATGAG. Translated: CASSRVGNE. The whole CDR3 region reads CASSRVGNEQFF.

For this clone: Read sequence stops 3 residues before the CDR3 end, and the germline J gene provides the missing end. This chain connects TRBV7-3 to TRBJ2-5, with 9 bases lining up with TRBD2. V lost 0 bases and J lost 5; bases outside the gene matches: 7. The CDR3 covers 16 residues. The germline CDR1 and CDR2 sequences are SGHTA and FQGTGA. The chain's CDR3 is CASSLTPAGGGETQYF. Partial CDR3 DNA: TGTGCCAGCAGCTTAACTCCAGCGGGGGGCGGGGAGACC. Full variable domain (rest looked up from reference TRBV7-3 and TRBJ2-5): GAGVSQTPSNKVTEKGKYVELRCDPISGHTALYWYRQSLGQGPEFLIYFQGTGAADDSGLPNDRFFAVRPEGSVSTLKIQRTERGDSAVYLCASSLTPAGGGETQYFGPGTRLLVL.

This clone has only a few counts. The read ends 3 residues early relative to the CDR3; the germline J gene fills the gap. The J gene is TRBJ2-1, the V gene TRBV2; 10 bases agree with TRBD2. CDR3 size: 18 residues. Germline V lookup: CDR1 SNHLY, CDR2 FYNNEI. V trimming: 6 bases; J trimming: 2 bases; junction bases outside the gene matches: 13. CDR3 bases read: TGTGCCAGCAGGGGCACAGCGGGGGGGCCGAAAACCTACAATGAG. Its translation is CASRGTAGGPKTYNE. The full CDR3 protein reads CASRGTAGGPKTYNEQFF. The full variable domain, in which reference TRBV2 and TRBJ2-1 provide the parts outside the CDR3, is EPEVTQTPSHQVTQMGQEVILRCVPISNHLYFYWYRQILGQKVEFLVSFYNNEISEKSEIFDDQFSVERPDGSNFTLKIRSTKLEDSAMYFCASRGTAGGPKTYNEQFFGPGTRLTVL.

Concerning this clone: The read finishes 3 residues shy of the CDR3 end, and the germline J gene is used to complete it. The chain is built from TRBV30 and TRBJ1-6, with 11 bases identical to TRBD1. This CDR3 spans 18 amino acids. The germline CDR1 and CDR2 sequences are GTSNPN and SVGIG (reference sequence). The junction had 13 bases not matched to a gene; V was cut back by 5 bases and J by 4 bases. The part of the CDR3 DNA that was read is TGTGCCTGGTGCCTGGGACAGGGGGTAGATCCGTATAATTCACCC. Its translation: CAWCLGQGVDPYNSP. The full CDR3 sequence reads CAWCLGQGVDPYNSPLHF.

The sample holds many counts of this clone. Incomplete CDR3 DNA: TGTGCCAGCAGCTACGGACTGAGCACAGATACG. Translated: CASSYGLSTDT. In full, the CDR3 is CASSYGLSTDTQYF. The genes are TRBV5-6 and TRBJ2-3, with TRBD2 as a possible D gene (5 bases). The read is 3 residues too short to cover the CDR3 end, so that end is filled in from the germline J gene. V was shortened by 3 bases and J by 0 bases, with 8 bases between the two germline ends. The CDR3 totals 14 residues. Germline lookup yields CDR1 SGHDT and CDR2 YYEEEE.

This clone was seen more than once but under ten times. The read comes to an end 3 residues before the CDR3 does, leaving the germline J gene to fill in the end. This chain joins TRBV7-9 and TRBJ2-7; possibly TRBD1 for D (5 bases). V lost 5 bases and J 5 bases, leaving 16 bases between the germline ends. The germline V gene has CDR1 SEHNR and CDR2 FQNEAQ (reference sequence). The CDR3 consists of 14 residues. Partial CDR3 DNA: TGTGCCAGCAGCGAAGGGGCCGTGGTTCACGAG. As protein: CASSEGAVVHE. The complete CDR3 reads CASSEGAVVHEQYF.

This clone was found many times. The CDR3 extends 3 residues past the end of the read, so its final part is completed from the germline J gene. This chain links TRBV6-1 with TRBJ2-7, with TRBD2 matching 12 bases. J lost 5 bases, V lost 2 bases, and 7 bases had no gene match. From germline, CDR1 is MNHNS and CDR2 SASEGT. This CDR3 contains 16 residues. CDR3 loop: CASSEQASGGADEQYF. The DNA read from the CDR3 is TGTGCCAGCAGTGAACAGGCTAGCGGGGGGGCGGACGAG.